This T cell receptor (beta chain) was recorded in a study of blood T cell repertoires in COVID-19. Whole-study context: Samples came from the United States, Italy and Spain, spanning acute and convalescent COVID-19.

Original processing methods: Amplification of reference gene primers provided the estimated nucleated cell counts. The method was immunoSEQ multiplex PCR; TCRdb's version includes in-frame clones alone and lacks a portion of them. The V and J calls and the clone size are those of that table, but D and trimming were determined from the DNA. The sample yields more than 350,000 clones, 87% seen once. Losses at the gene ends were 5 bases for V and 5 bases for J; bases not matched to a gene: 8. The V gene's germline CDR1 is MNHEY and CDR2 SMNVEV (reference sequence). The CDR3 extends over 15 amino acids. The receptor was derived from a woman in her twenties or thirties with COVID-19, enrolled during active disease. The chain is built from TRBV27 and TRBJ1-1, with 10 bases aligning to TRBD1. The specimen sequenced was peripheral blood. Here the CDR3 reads CASSLGDRGETEAFF. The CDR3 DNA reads TGTGCCAGCAGTCTTGGGGACAGGGGTGAGACTGAAGCTTTCTTT.